The 25 T cell receptor beta chains below come from one sample, sequenced in a study of blood T cell repertoires in COVID-19 (dated by TCRdb to 2020 to 2022). Library creation used the immunoSEQ multiplex PCR assay. The source is immuneACCESS, and TCRdb retained only in-frame sequences with V and J called. Part of the clones is not carried over; for the studies checked, unresolved V genes explain less than half of this, and the remainder is unexplained. Here the sample has around 110,000 clones; roughly 85% occur a single time. The leading ten clones occupy approximately 2.1% of the sample. The sequenced sample was peripheral blood. All receptors derive from a man aged 25-45 years with acute or convalescent COVID-19.

CDR3 residues: CASSFRTSGINTGELFF. The CDR3 DNA sequence: TGTGCCAGCAGCTTCCGTACTAGCGGGATCAACACCGGGGAGCTGTTTTTT. The chain joins TRBV5-4 to TRBJ2-2, with 10 bases identical to TRBD2. CDR1 and CDR2 (germline): SGHNT, YYREEE (reference sequence). The CDR3 is made up of 17 amino acids. V lost 2 bases to trimming and J lost 2 bases; unmatched junction nucleotides: 6.

The chain uses TRBV7-3 and TRBJ1-6; weak D call: TRBD1 (5 bases). The germline CDR1 and CDR2 sequences are SGHTA and FQGTGA. This CDR3 is 16 amino acids long. V was trimmed by 2 bases and J by 5 bases, leaving 13 bases between them. The CDR3 sequence is CASSLHGGDNNSPLHF. DNA for the CDR3: TGTGCCAGCAGCTTACACGGAGGGGATAATAATTCACCCCTCCACTTT.

The chain links TRBV19 to TRBJ1-2, with 11 bases matching TRBD1. Trimming took 7 bases from V and 10 from J; bases not matched to a gene: 5. CDR1 and CDR2 from the germline V gene are LNHDA and SQIVND (reference sequence). There are 12 residues in the CDR3. The CDR3 nucleotides are TGTGCCAGTAACCCGGGACAGGGGGACTACACCTTC. Translated, it gives CASNPGQGDYTF.

J is TRBJ2-4 and V is TRBV5-1; 8 nucleotides agree with TRBD1. Trimming cost V 4 bases and J 1 base; bases outside gene matches: 10. The CDR3 is 17 residues long. Germline CDR1 is SGHRS and CDR2 is YFSETQ. This chain's CDR3 is CASSPGQGSSAKNIQYF. CDR3 nucleotide sequence: TGCGCCAGCAGCCCTGGACAGGGATCTTCGGCCAAAAACATTCAGTACTTC.

V is TRBV6-1 and J is TRBJ2-7, with 10 bases that match TRBD2. The germline CDR1 and CDR2 sequences are MNHNS and SASEGT. This CDR3 is 15 amino acids long. V lost 2 bases, J lost 3 bases, and 4 bases stayed unmatched. CDR3 DNA sequence: TGTGCCAGCAGTGAATTAGCGGGAGGACTCTACGAGCAGTACGTC. As protein: CASSELAGGLYEQYV.

The rearrangement links TRBV6-2 or TRBV6-3 to TRBJ2-4; no definite D call. V lost 2 bases, J lost 0 bases, and 8 bases lay in between. CDR1 MNHEY and CDR2 SVGEGT come from the germline V gene. The CDR3 runs to 15 residues. CDR3 sequence reads: CASSYVGLAKNIQYF. CDR3 nucleotide sequence: TGTGCCAGCAGTTACGTTGGGCTAGCCAAAAACATTCAGTACTTC.

The rearrangement joins TRBV4-1 to TRBJ2-1; 9 nucleotides align to TRBD2. J was trimmed by 9 bases and V by 0 bases; bases with no gene match: 9. The CDR3 sequence is 16 residues long. The germline V gene has CDR1 MGHRA and CDR2 YSYEKL. CDR3 residues: CASSQDPGTSRGEQFF. CDR3 in DNA: TGCGCCAGCAGCCAAGATCCCGGGACTAGCAGGGGTGAGCAGTTCTTC.

The chain links TRBV7-2 to TRBJ1-1, with D maybe TRBD1 (5 bases). CDR1 is SGHTA and CDR2 is FQGNSA in the germline V gene. The CDR3 is 14 amino acids. The germline V and J ends were trimmed by 2 bases and 1 base, with 8 bases remaining between them. The chain's CDR3 is CASSLSGGNTEAFF. CDR3 sequence (DNA): TGTGCCAGCAGCTTATCGGGGGGGAACACTGAAGCTTTCTTT. The full variable domain, in which reference TRBV7-2 and TRBJ1-1 provide the parts outside the CDR3, is GAGVSQSPSNKVTEKGKDVELRCDPISGHTALYWYRQSLGQGLEFLIYFQGNSAPDKSGLPSDRFSAERTGGSVSTLTIQRTQQEDSAVYLCASSLSGGNTEAFFGQGTRLTVV.

V gene TRBV5-1 combines with J gene TRBJ2-7; D possibly corresponds to TRBD1 (6 bases). This CDR3 region has 14 residues. The germline gives CDR1 SGHRS, CDR2 YFSETQ. V lost 5 bases, J lost 3 bases, and 15 bases lay in between. The CDR3 loop reads CASRGAKIYYEQYV. The CDR3 nucleotides are TGCGCCAGCAGGGGGGCCAAAATCTACTACGAGCAGTACGTC.

The V call is TRBV28, the J call TRBJ1-2; TRBD1 is a possible D gene (5 bases). Germline CDR1 reads MDHEN; CDR2 reads SYDVKM. This CDR3 is 13 amino acids long. The germline V and J ends were trimmed by 2 bases and 5 bases, with 9 bases remaining between them. CDR3 sequence (DNA): TGTGCCAGCAGTTTAACGGGGGATTATGGCTACACCTTC. Its protein is CASSLTGDYGYTF.

CDR3 amino acids: CATEQDGYTF. CDR3 coding DNA: TGTGCCACCGAACAGGATGGCTACACCTTC. The chain combines TRBV19 with TRBJ1-2, with D possibly TRBD1 on 5 matching bases. Germline values: CDR1 LNHDA, CDR2 SQIVND (reference sequence). The V end was cut by 10 bases, the J end by 6 bases, with 9 bases between. This CDR3 has 10 residues. Complete variable domain (other parts from reference TRBV19 and TRBJ1-2): DGGITQSPKYLFRKEGQNVTLSCEQNLNHDAMYWYRQDPGQGLRLIYYSQIVNDFQKGDIAEGYSVSREKKESFPLTVTSAQKNPTAFYLCATEQDGYTFGSGTRLTVV.

The rearrangement uses TRBV29-1 and TRBJ2-2; 8 nucleotides match TRBD2. V dropped 6 bases and J dropped 4; count of bases not matched to a gene: 7. The CDR3 extends over 14 amino acids. CDR1 and CDR2 from the germline V gene are SQVTM and ANQGSEA. The CDR3, as DNA: TGCAGCGTCTCGGGACTAGGGACCACCGGGGAGCTGTTTTTT. Translated: CSVSGLGTTGELFF.

The rearrangement links TRBV11-2 to TRBJ2-3; 9 bases agree with TRBD1. This CDR3 has 16 residues. V lost 5 bases to trimming and J lost 6 bases; unmatched junction nucleotides: 12. Germline CDR1 reads SGHAT; CDR2 reads FQNNGV. DNA for the CDR3: TGTGCCAGCAGCCCAGGCAGGGGGACAGGGTTGGATACGCAGTATTTT. Encoded protein: CASSPGRGTGLDTQYF.

The chain links TRBV27 to TRBJ1-6, with 8 positions matching TRBD1. The CDR3 is 15 residues long. The V segment lost 5 bases and the J segment 10 bases; nucleotides outside the gene matches: 10. Germline V gives CDR1 MNHEY, CDR2 SMNVEV (reference sequence). Here the CDR3 DNA reads TGTGCCAGCAGTCCATCCGGGACAGGAGTCTCACCCCTCCACTTT. Amino acids: CASSPSGTGVSPLHF.

The chain couples TRBV18 to TRBJ2-7; TRBD2 is a possible D gene (6 bases). Trimming left V 6 bases short and J 2 bases short, with 14 bases between. CDR3 length equals 14 residues. From germline, CDR1 is KGHSH and CDR2 LQKENI. The CDR3 region is CASSRGSGTYEQYF. In nucleotides, the CDR3 is TGTGCCAGCTCGCGGGGTAGCGGTACCTACGAGCAGTACTTC.

The chain combines TRBV6-2 or TRBV6-3 with TRBJ2-7; the match to TRBD1 covers 7 bases. Germline values: CDR1 MNHEY, CDR2 SVGEGT. There are 13 residues in the CDR3. V lost 4 bases, J lost 5 bases, and 5 bases stayed unmatched. DNA for the CDR3: TGTGCCAGCAGTTTCGACAGGGTGCACGAGCAGTACTTC. Amino acids: CASSFDRVHEQYF.

About this clone itself: A read error may account for a junction end that differs from germline. The chain couples TRBV7-7 to TRBJ2-1; 14 positions match TRBD2. The CDR3 spans 18 residues. CDR1 is SSHAT and CDR2 is FNYEAQ in the germline V gene (reference sequence). CDR3 amino acids: CASSLALGTSGRRHEQFF. In DNA form, the CDR3 reads TGTGCTAGCAGCTTAGCGCTGGGGACTAGCGGGAGAAGGCATGAGCAGTTCTTC.

The chain links TRBV5-5 to TRBJ2-1; 10 bases align to TRBD1. CDR3 length: 14 amino acids. Germline V CDR1 and CDR2: SGHKS, YYEKEE (reference sequence). The trim removed 2 bases at V and 6 bases at J, leaving 2 bases unmatched. This CDR3 reads CASSLGTGVNEQFF. Written as DNA, the CDR3 is TGTGCCAGCAGCTTAGGGACAGGGGTCAATGAGCAGTTCTTC.

The rearrangement joins TRBV5-6 to TRBJ2-7; 9 bases align to TRBD2. This CDR3 has 14 residues. The V gene's germline CDR1 is SGHDT and CDR2 YYEEEE. V trimming: 4 bases; J trimming: 0 bases; junction bases outside the gene matches: 2. The chain's CDR3 is CASSTTSGSYEQYF. DNA for the CDR3: TGTGCCAGCAGCACGACTAGCGGCTCCTACGAGCAGTACTTC.

The chain uses TRBV12-3 or TRBV12-4 and TRBJ1-1; D is undetermined. The CDR3 is made up of 13 amino acids. V dropped 0 bases and J dropped 7 bases, with 9 bases sitting between them. DNA for the CDR3: TGTGCCAGCAGTTTAGCGCGGGCGGTTGAAGCTTTCTTT. This codes for CASSLARAVEAFF.

V usage is TRBV14 and J usage is TRBJ2-7; D gene ambiguous. V shed 0 bases and J shed 0 bases, with 6 bases lying between them. CDR1 is SGHDN and CDR2 is FVKESK in the germline V gene. The CDR3 contains 14 residues. The DNA for the CDR3 is TGTGCCAGCAGCCAAGAATCAGTCTCCTACGAGCAGTACTTC. Its protein is CASSQESVSYEQYF.

This chain connects TRBV3-1 (or the pseudogene TRBV3-2) to TRBJ1-5; maybe TRBD1 (5 bases). CDR3 size: 12 residues. With 5 bases removed from V and 7 bases from J, the gap between germline ends came to 9 bases. Germline V lookup: CDR1 LGHDT, CDR2 YNNKEL (reference sequence). The CDR3 nucleotides read TGTGCCAGCAGCGCGGGGGGGCAGCCCCAGCATTTT. Translation: CASSAGGQPQHF.

The rearrangement uses TRBV11-2 and TRBJ2-7; D is possibly TRBD1 (6 bases). Germline-derived CDR1 and CDR2 are SGHAT and FQNNGV. V lost 1 base to trimming and J lost 11 bases, with 18 bases between them. The CDR3 consists of 14 residues. The CDR3 spells CASSLAGDIGWEYF. CDR3 sequence (DNA): TGTGCCAGCAGCTTAGCCGGGGACATAGGTTGGGAGTACTTC.

This clone was observed a handful of times. The V and J genes are TRBV9 and TRBJ1-1; D might be TRBD1 (6 bases). The V end was cut by 6 bases, the J end by 4 bases, with 19 bases between. Germline V gene lookup returns CDR1 SGDLS and CDR2 YYNGEE. CDR3 size: 15 residues. The CDR3 DNA is TGTGCCAGCACCTACCTAGGGGGGGTCAGCACTGAAGCTTTCTTT. Protein sequence: CASTYLGGVSTEAFF. Full variable domain (outside the CDR3, taken from reference TRBV9 and TRBJ1-1): DSGVTQTPKHLITATGQRVTLRCSPRSGDLSVYWYQQSLDQGLQFLIQYYNGEERAKGNILERFSAQQFPDLHSELNLSSLELGDSALYFCASTYLGGVSTEAFFGQGTRLTVV.

This chain uses TRBV18 with TRBJ1-1; D perhaps matches TRBD1 (6 bases). Germline assignment: CDR1 KGHSH and CDR2 LQKENI. The CDR3 loop spans 14 amino acids. With 2 bases removed from V and 7 bases from J, the gap between germline ends came to 14 bases. In nucleotides, the CDR3 is TGTGCCAGCTCACCATCGGGGGGCGAGGGTGAAGCTTTCTTT. Its translation is CASSPSGGEGEAFF.